The 18 T cell receptor beta chains presented below share a single source sample, sequenced in a study of T cells after posttransplantation cyclophosphamide. Generated by immunoSEQ multiplex PCR, the TCRdb table keeps only in-frame clones and is missing some. The sample holds fewer than 35,000 clones, and no clone turns up only once. Sequencing used PBMCs. These receptors were collected from a woman between 55 and 75 years old in good health, CMV-negative, and a related stem cell transplant donor.

This clone was observed a few times. J is TRBJ1-1 and V is TRBV4-3; D is uncertain. Germline V gene sequence: CDR1 LGHNA, CDR2 YSLEER. The CDR3 extends over 14 amino acids. V was trimmed by 0 bases and J by 8 bases, leaving 13 bases between them. CDR3 sequence reads: CASSQEAGLGEAFF. The CDR3 nucleotides read TGCGCCAGCAGCCAAGAGGCGGGTCTAGGGGAAGCTTTCTTT.

The chain recombines TRBV7-3 with TRBJ1-2; unclear D gene. CDR3 size: 15 residues. Trimming removed 1 base at V and 0 bases at J, with 9 bases between. CDR1 is SGHTA, CDR2 FQGTGA, per germline. CDR3 bases: TGTGCCAGCAGCTTAAAGCGGGGAGCTAACTATGGCTACACCTTC. Amino acid sequence: CASSLKRGANYGYTF.

This clone was observed at least ten times. The chain combines TRBV6-6 with TRBJ1-5, with TRBD1 as a possible D gene (5 bases). CDR3 length: 15 residues. The V gene's germline CDR1 is MNHNY and CDR2 SVGAGI (reference sequence). Trimming removed 2 bases at V and 3 bases at J, with 11 bases between. The CDR3 region is CASSYITGYNQPQHF. Here the CDR3 DNA reads TGTGCCAGCAGTTACATCACAGGCTACAATCAGCCCCAGCATTTT.

This clone was seen repeatedly, ten times or more. CDR3 loop: CATRSGNSGNTIYF. The CDR3 bases are TGTGCCACCCGCTCGGGGAACTCCGGAAACACCATATATTTT. This sequence joins TRBV2 and TRBJ1-3; no clear D gene. Between the trimmed V and J ends, which lost 10 bases and 4 bases, there was a span of 17 bases. CDR1 SNHLY and CDR2 FYNNEI come from the germline V gene. The CDR3 length is 14 residues.

This clone was recorded many times. The chain recombines TRBV9 with TRBJ2-1, with 8 bases identical to TRBD1. Germline lookup yields CDR1 SGDLS and CDR2 YYNGEE. The J segment lost 2 bases and the V segment lost 3 bases, leaving 4 bases of the junction unmatched. The CDR3 has 15 amino acids. Written as DNA, the CDR3 is TGTGCCAGCAGCGGCGGGACAGGCGCCTACAATGAGCAGTTCTTC. Translation: CASSGGTGAYNEQFF.

The V and J genes are TRBV19 and TRBJ2-3; 8 positions agree with TRBD2. Germline assignment: CDR1 LNHDA and CDR2 SQIVND (reference sequence). Germline trimming cut 6 bases from V and 7 bases from J; bases unmatched to any gene: 3. This CDR3 has 12 amino acids. The CDR3 loop reads CASRTSANTQYF. The CDR3 bases are TGTGCCAGTAGGACTAGCGCAAATACGCAGTATTTT. The variable domain in full, with the rest retrieved from reference TRBV19 and TRBJ2-3, is DGGITQSPKYLFRKEGQNVTLSCEQNLNHDAMYWYRQDPGQGLRLIYYSQIVNDFQKGDIAEGYSVSREKKESFPLTVTSAQKNPTAFYLCASRTSANTQYFGPGTRLTVL.

In this sample, this clone turned up many times. This chain links TRBV10-3 with TRBJ2-1; a weak D match, TRBD1 (5 bases). Germline V lookup: CDR1 ENHRY, CDR2 SYGVKD. Trimming left V 4 bases short and J 2 bases short, with 9 bases between. CDR3 size: 14 residues. As DNA, the CDR3 is TGTGCCATCAGTGCGGACACCACCTACAATGAGCAGTTCTTC. Its protein is CAISADTTYNEQFF.

This clone was detected ten times or more. The chain carries TRBV5-1 and TRBJ2-5; 9 nucleotides align to TRBD2. CDR3 length: 16 amino acids. J gave up 5 bases and V 4 bases, and 12 bases lay outside the gene matches. Germline CDR1 SGHRS, CDR2 YFSETQ. CDR3 coding DNA: TGCGCCAGCAGCCTCTTGGGACTAGCCGTGGGGGAGACCCAGTACTTC. Its translation: CASSLLGLAVGETQYF.

This clone was counted many times. V is TRBV7-8 and J is TRBJ1-2, with 9 bases aligning to TRBD1. The germline gives CDR1 SGHVS, CDR2 FQNEAQ. The V gene end was trimmed by 5 bases and the J gene end by 8 bases; junction bases not matched to a gene: 9. The CDR3 is made up of 14 amino acids. CDR3 DNA: TGTGCCAGCAGCCGGTCATGGACAGGGGAGGGCTACACCTTC. Translating it yields CASSRSWTGEGYTF.

Many counts were recorded for this clone. The chain is built from TRBV18 and TRBJ2-2, with D hard to call. The germline V gene has CDR1 KGHSH and CDR2 LQKENI. V dropped 3 bases and J dropped 4 bases, with 6 bases sitting between them. This CDR3 spans 13 amino acids. This CDR3 reads CASSPSVTGELFF. The CDR3 DNA follows: TGTGCCAGCTCACCTTCAGTCACCGGGGAGCTGTTTTTT.

This clone was observed many times. This chain links TRBV28 with TRBJ2-3; 8 positions match TRBD2. In germline, CDR1 is MDHEN, CDR2 SYDVKM. The CDR3 sequence is 15 residues long. The trim removed 5 bases at V and 5 bases at J, leaving 9 bases unmatched. CDR3: CASSGLSGDRDTQYF. The CDR3 coding sequence is TGTGCCAGCAGTGGACTTAGCGGGGACCGAGATACGCAGTATTTT.

At least ten counts were recorded for this clone. The genes are TRBV15 and TRBJ2-1; tentatively, D is TRBD1 (5 bases). Germline CDR1 is LNHNV and CDR2 is YYDKDF (reference sequence). The CDR3 is made up of 15 amino acids. Deletions cut 2 bases from V and 2 bases from J, with 10 bases between. CDR3 amino acids: CATSRLDSPYNEQFF. Written as DNA, the CDR3 is TGTGCCACCAGCAGACTTGACAGTCCCTACAATGAGCAGTTCTTC.

The chain joins TRBV29-1 to TRBJ1-2; 7 bases are a match to TRBD1. Trimming at V came to 5 bases and at J to 8 bases, leaving 11 bases not matched to a gene. The V gene's germline CDR1 is SQVTM and CDR2 ANQGSEA. This CDR3 contains 13 residues. Written as DNA, the CDR3 is TGCAGCGTTATGACAGGGTTGAATATCGGCTACACCTTC. Residues: CSVMTGLNIGYTF.

This clone was seen a handful of times. The chain joins TRBV5-4 to TRBJ1-1, with D unclear. V shed 1 base and J shed 0 bases, with 4 bases lying between them. Germline V gene lookup returns CDR1 SGHNT and CDR2 YYREEE (reference sequence). The CDR3 sequence is 13 residues long. DNA of the CDR3: TGTGCCAGCAGCTTGTCTGTGAACACTGAAGCTTTCTTT. Its protein is CASSLSVNTEAFF.

This clone occurred a few times. The rearrangement links TRBV30 to TRBJ2-1; TRBD1 matches at 8 bases. This CDR3 region has 13 residues. CDR1 is GTSNPN, CDR2 SVGIG, per germline (reference sequence). After removal of 8 bases from V and 6 bases from J, the junction contained 9 bases not matched to a gene. CDR3 loop: CAKRTGKGNEQFF. CDR3 nucleotide sequence: TGTGCCAAACGGACAGGGAAAGGCAATGAGCAGTTCTTC.

This clone was seen more than once but under ten times. The CDR3 DNA reads TGCGCCAGCAGCCCCAGGGGGGTGAACACTGAAGCTTTCTTT. Its protein product is CASSPRGVNTEAFF. The V call is TRBV5-1, the J call TRBJ1-1, with 7 positions matching TRBD1. Germline V lookup: CDR1 SGHRS, CDR2 YFSETQ. The V segment lost 4 bases and the J segment 0 bases; nucleotides outside the gene matches: 3. The CDR3 loop spans 14 amino acids.

This clone was detected ten times or more. The J gene is TRBJ1-4, the V gene TRBV24-1; D is perhaps TRBD1 (6 bases). CDR3 length equals 15 residues. V was cut by 2 bases and J by 8 bases, with 14 bases left in between. Germline loops: CDR1 KGHDR, CDR2 SFDVKD. The CDR3 DNA reads TGTGCCACCAGTGATTCTCGGGGGGCGGAAGAAAAACTGTTTTTT. Protein: CATSDSRGAEEKLFF.

There are many counts of this clone. J is TRBJ2-7 and V is TRBV7-2; maybe TRBD1 (5 bases). The CDR3 extends over 14 amino acids. V lost 2 bases, J lost 0 bases, and 8 bases lay in between. Germline values: CDR1 SGHTA, CDR2 FQGNSA. The CDR3 loop is CASSLTDTSYEQYF. The CDR3 DNA sequence: TGTGCCAGCAGCTTAACGGACACCTCCTACGAGCAGTACTTC.